One and the same sample provided the 19 T cell receptor beta chains below, sequenced in a study of T cell responses to AZD1222 COVID-19 vaccine. Repertoires were generated with immunoSEQ multiplex PCR, while TCRdb's copy carries only in-frame clones and drops some. Among around 120,000 clones listed, about nine tenths were seen once. The starting material was peripheral blood, obtained on day 0 of AZD1222 vaccination. Receptors originate from an adult in good health.

The chain couples TRBV5-5 to TRBJ1-4; tentative D call: TRBD1 (5 bases). The ends were cut back, 0 bases at V and 0 bases at J, with 9 bases in the middle. Per germline, CDR1 SGHKS and CDR2 YYEKEE (reference sequence). The CDR3 sequence is 16 residues long. This CDR3 is CASSLGQTATNEKLFF. The CDR3 DNA sequence: TGTGCCAGCAGCTTGGGACAGACCGCAACTAATGAAAAACTGTTTTTT.

The V gene is TRBV3-1 (or the pseudogene TRBV3-2), the J gene TRBJ1-4, with 9 bases fitting TRBD1. The CDR3 is made up of 16 amino acids. The V gene's germline CDR1 is LGHDT and CDR2 YNNKEL (reference sequence). Losses at the gene ends were 0 bases for V and 4 bases for J; bases not matched to a gene: 3. The CDR3, as DNA: TGTGCCAGCAGCCAAGATCCGGGACAGGGTAATGAAAAACTGTTTTTT. Translating gives CASSQDPGQGNEKLFF.

The chain employs TRBV20-1 and TRBJ1-1, with TRBD1 identical over 10 bases. The ends lost 3 bases at V and 1 base at J; junction bases unmatched: 5. Germline CDR1 is DFQATT and CDR2 is SNEGSKA (reference sequence). CDR3 length equals 15 residues. CDR3 loop: CSASGQGVWNTEAFF. The CDR3 DNA sequence: TGCAGTGCTAGTGGACAGGGGGTATGGAACACTGAAGCTTTCTTT.

The V and J genes are TRBV5-6 and TRBJ1-2; a weak D match, TRBD1 (6 bases). Trimming left V 4 bases short and J 3 bases short, with 19 bases between. CDR1 and CDR2 (germline): SGHDT, YYEEEE. CDR3 length equals 16 residues. CDR3 sequence reads: CASSLTTGNRDYGYTF. In DNA, the CDR3 is TGTGCCAGCAGCCTTACAACAGGGAATCGGGACTATGGCTACACCTTC.

The chain couples TRBV4-3 to TRBJ2-1; possible D gene TRBD2, 6 bases. The length of the CDR3 is 15 residues. V was pared by 1 base and J by 5 bases, with 12 bases between. The germline gives CDR1 LGHNA, CDR2 YSLEER. CDR3 bases: TGCGCCAGCAGCCAAGGGAATCGCGGGGACAATGAGCAGTTCTTC. Protein: CASSQGNRGDNEQFF.

The chain employs TRBV25-1 and TRBJ1-2; 8 nucleotides align to TRBD1. J gave up 2 bases and V 2 bases, and 1 base lay outside the gene matches. The CDR3 spans 14 residues. The germline gives CDR1 MGHDK, CDR2 SYGVNS. The CDR3 region is CASSEAGGNYGYTF. CDR3 DNA: TGTGCCAGCAGTGAAGCAGGGGGCAACTATGGCTACACCTTC.

The J gene is TRBJ1-2, the V gene TRBV4-3; D gene uncertain. The CDR3 covers 17 residues. Germline V gene sequence: CDR1 LGHNA, CDR2 YSLEER. Deletions cut 0 bases from V and 0 bases from J, with 14 bases between. CDR3 sequence reads: CASSQEERQTANYGYTF. The CDR3 nucleotides are TGCGCCAGCAGCCAAGAGGAGCGACAAACGGCTAACTATGGCTACACCTTC.

This clone was seen once. The chain is built from TRBV9 and TRBJ1-1, with TRBD1 matching 8 bases. V shed 3 bases and J 5 bases; nucleotides not matched to a gene: 3. This CDR3 contains 13 residues. Germline V gene data show CDR1 as SGDLS and CDR2 as YYNGEE. The CDR3 nucleotides are TGTGCCAGCAGCGAATACAGGGGGACTGAAGCTTTCTTT. Translation gives CASSEYRGTEAFF.

The genes are TRBV4-1 and TRBJ1-6; D not resolved. The V end lost 0 bases, the J end lost 8 bases, and 5 bases lay between the germline ends. Germline assignment: CDR1 MGHRA and CDR2 YSYEKL. CDR3 size: 13 residues. CDR3 DNA: TGCGCCAGCAGCCAAGATCGGGATTCACCCCTCCACTTT. Translation gives CASSQDRDSPLHF.

The chain's CDR3 is CASSLREALLEQFF. For the CDR3, the DNA is TGTGCCAGCAGCCTGAGGGAGGCCCTACTAGAGCAGTTCTTC. V and J are TRBV7-8 and TRBJ2-1; D is possibly TRBD2 (6 bases). The CDR3 extends over 14 amino acids. Trimming left V 5 bases short and J 10 bases short, with 18 bases between. Germline-derived CDR1 and CDR2 are SGHVS and FQNEAQ.

V and J are TRBV7-2 and TRBJ2-3; 10 bases align to TRBD2. Trimming removed 1 base from V and 1 base from J; junction bases left unmatched: 2. The CDR3 extends over 16 amino acids. CDR1 and CDR2 from the germline V gene are SGHTA and FQGNSA. The CDR3 protein is CASSLGLAGGTDTQYF. The DNA for the CDR3 is TGTGCCAGCAGCTTAGGGCTAGCGGGGGGCACAGATACGCAGTATTTT.

The V and J genes are TRBV12-3 or TRBV12-4 and TRBJ2-1; 11 bases match TRBD2. V gave up 4 bases and J gave up 14 bases; unmatched junction bases: 7. The CDR3 spans 13 residues. DNA of the CDR3: TGTGCCAGCAGTTCCGGGACTAGCGGTGCGGAGTTCTTC. It specifies CASSSGTSGAEFF.

This clone was detected only a few times. The chain recombines TRBV4-3 with TRBJ2-7; the match to TRBD2 covers 11 bases. This CDR3 contains 16 residues. Germline-derived CDR1 and CDR2 are LGHNA and YSLEER. The junction had 5 bases not matched to a gene; V was cut back by 2 bases and J by 2 bases. This CDR3 is CASSQLLAGEAYEQYF. CDR3 nucleotide sequence: TGCGCCAGCAGCCAACTACTAGCGGGGGAGGCCTACGAGCAGTACTTC.

Written as DNA, the CDR3 is TGTGCCAGTAGTCCGACAGGAAAACATCGGGAGCAGTACTTC. Translated: CASSPTGKHREQYF. The V and J genes are TRBV2 and TRBJ2-7; D might be TRBD1 (6 bases). CDR1 is SNHLY and CDR2 is FYNNEI in the germline V gene. The CDR3 sequence is 14 residues long. V lost 9 bases and J 7 bases, leaving 22 bases between the germline ends.

The genes are TRBV10-3 and TRBJ1-4; no clear D gene. V was pared by 3 bases and J by 6 bases, with 11 bases between. Germline V gene lookup returns CDR1 ENHRY and CDR2 SYGVKD. This CDR3 is built from 14 residues. The CDR3 protein is CAISDTLEDEKLFF. The CDR3 DNA is TGTGCCATCAGTGACACCTTAGAGGATGAAAAACTGTTTTTT.

V usage is TRBV14 and J usage is TRBJ1-1; 7 bases align to TRBD1. The CDR3 extends over 13 amino acids. CDR1 and CDR2 from the germline V gene are SGHDN and FVKESK. The V and J ends lost 5 bases and 11 bases, in that order; junction bases with no gene match: 11. The CDR3 bases are TGTGCCAGCAGCTCAGGGGGACGGAATAGGGCTTTCTTT. Encoded protein: CASSSGGRNRAFF.

The chain carries TRBV10-3 and TRBJ1-2; D perhaps matches TRBD1 (5 bases). The CDR3 contains 13 residues. Trimming stripped 7 bases from V and 6 bases from J, with 15 bases between. Germline V gene sequence: CDR1 ENHRY, CDR2 SYGVKD. The CDR3: CAIMFGEGNGYTF. The CDR3 nucleotides read TGTGCCATCATGTTTGGGGAGGGGAATGGCTACACCTTC.

The genes are TRBV5-1 and TRBJ2-7, with unresolved D. This CDR3 has 14 residues. The V end was cut by 0 bases, the J end by 5 bases, with 12 bases between. Per germline, CDR1 SGHRS and CDR2 YFSETQ. This CDR3 is CASSLDGRSDEQYF. As DNA, the CDR3 is TGCGCCAGCAGCTTGGACGGCCGAAGTGACGAGCAGTACTTC.

This CDR3 reads CASGQRDSAYPDTQYF. CDR3 nucleotides: TGTGCTAGTGGCCAACGGGACAGCGCGTACCCAGATACGCAGTATTTT. This sequence joins TRBV12-5 and TRBJ2-3; TRBD1 matches at 7 bases. V lost 6 bases and J lost 4; bases outside the gene matches: 13. The CDR3 length is 16 residues. The germline V gene encodes CDR1 LGHNT and CDR2 FRNRAP.